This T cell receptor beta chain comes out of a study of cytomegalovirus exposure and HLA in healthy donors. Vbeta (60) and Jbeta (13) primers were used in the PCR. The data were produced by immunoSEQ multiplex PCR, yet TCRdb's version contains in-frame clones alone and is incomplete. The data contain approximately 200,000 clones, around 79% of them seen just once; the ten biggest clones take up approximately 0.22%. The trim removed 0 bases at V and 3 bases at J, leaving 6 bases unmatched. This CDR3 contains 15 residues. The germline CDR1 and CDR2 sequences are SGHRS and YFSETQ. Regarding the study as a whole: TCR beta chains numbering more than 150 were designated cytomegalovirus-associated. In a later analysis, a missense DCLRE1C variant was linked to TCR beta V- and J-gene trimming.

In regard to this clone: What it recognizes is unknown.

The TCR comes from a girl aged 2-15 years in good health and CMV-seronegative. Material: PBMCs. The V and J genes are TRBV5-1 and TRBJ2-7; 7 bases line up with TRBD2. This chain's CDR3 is CASSLVVAGDYEQYF. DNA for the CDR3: TGCGCCAGCAGCTTGGTTGTAGCGGGTGACTACGAGCAGTACTTC.